This TCR beta chain is drawn from a study of cytomegalovirus exposure and HLA in healthy donors. With respect to this clone: Its matching antigen is unknown.

13 Jbeta primers and 60 Vbeta primers were used for the PCR. In the study's own analysis: A later analysis counted 70 million to 85 million unique TCR beta chains, around 10 million shared. Sequenced by immunoSEQ multiplex PCR; TCRdb stores in-frame clones only, minus some. V and J calls and clone size are given by that table; D and trimming were obtained from the DNA. The repertoire consists of 90,000 to 150,000 clones, with 74% occurring once and the leading ten covering about 2%. J lost 5 bases, V lost 5 bases, and 7 bases had no gene match. The germline V gene has CDR1 LNHDA and CDR2 SQIVND (reference sequence). The CDR3 is 14 amino acids. Findings and caveats of the study: Only CMV serostatus was available as immune exposure information. Productive status was seen about 90% or about 30% of the time for most TCR beta V segments in an earlier analysis.

The V and J genes are TRBV19 and TRBJ2-7; 9 positions agree with TRBD1. Sequencing input: PBMCs. The origin of this receptor is a human donor in good health. The DNA for the CDR3 is TGTGCCAGTAGTTTACAGGGGGCCAGGGACGAGCAGTACTTC. Its protein is CASSLQGARDEQYF.